The 32 T cell receptor beta chains listed next were all sequenced from one sample in a study of OX40 agonist ivuxolimab in advanced cancers. Only in-frame clones appear in the TCRdb table, and some are missing; sequencing was by immunoSEQ multiplex PCR. The repertoire includes 20,000 to 25,000 clones, about 90% of them detected once, and approximately 9.6% sits in the top ten. Here the sequenced sample was CD4+ or CD8+ T cells sorted from blood, taken in a trial of the OX40 agonist ivuxolimab. The receptor set was obtained from an adult with an advanced solid tumor such as melanoma, head and neck, liver or kidney cancer.

The J gene is TRBJ1-5, the V gene TRBV6-1; TRBD1 matches 9 bases. With V trimmed by 6 bases and J by 2 bases, 5 bases remained unmatched. The CDR3 sequence is 15 residues long. From germline, CDR1 is MNHNS and CDR2 SASEGT. The CDR3 sequence: CASRTRDRGNQPQHF. The CDR3 bases are TGTGCCAGCAGGACCCGGGACAGGGGCAATCAGCCCCAGCATTTT.

The chain has TRBV10-3 and TRBJ2-3; D unclear. Germline CDR1 is ENHRY and CDR2 is SYGVKD. V lost 2 bases, J lost 0 bases, and 12 bases lay in between. The CDR3 length is 16 residues. CDR3 nucleotides: TGTGCCATCAGTGAGCGACCCGGTACTAGCACAGATACGCAGTATTTT. Its translation: CAISERPGTSTDTQYF.

This rearrangement joins TRBV7-9 to TRBJ1-2; no firm D call. Germline lookup yields CDR1 SEHNR and CDR2 FQNEAQ (reference sequence). Trimming removed 4 bases at V and 7 bases at J, with 16 bases between. The CDR3 runs to 14 residues. The CDR3 here is CASSSFGPGFGYTF. The CDR3 DNA follows: TGTGCCAGCAGCTCGTTTGGCCCTGGGTTTGGCTACACCTTC. Using reference TRBV7-9 and TRBJ1-2 for the parts outside the CDR3, the full variable domain is DTGVSQNPRHKITKRGQNVTFRCDPISEHNRLYWYRQTLGQGPEFLTYFQNEAQLEKSRLLSDRFSAERPKGSFSTLEIQRTEQGDSAMYLCASSSFGPGFGYTFGSGTRLTVV.

The chain is built from TRBV25-1 and TRBJ2-3, with 9 nucleotides matching TRBD2. Germline-derived CDR1 and CDR2 are MGHDK and SYGVNS. The V and J ends lost 5 bases and 7 bases, in that order; junction bases with no gene match: 13. The CDR3 totals 16 residues. CDR3 DNA: TGTGCCAGCAGTCTCATAGACGGCGGGAGGGAGAATACGCAGTATTTT. Residues: CASSLIDGGRENTQYF.

CDR3 region: CASSLTVGTYNEQFF. The CDR3 bases are TGCGCCAGCAGCTTGACCGTGGGTACTTACAATGAGCAGTTCTTC. The V gene is TRBV5-1, the J gene TRBJ2-1, with D unclear. The V end lost 1 base, the J end lost 4 bases, and 12 bases lay between the germline ends. The CDR3 consists of 15 residues. CDR1 and CDR2 from the germline V gene are SGHRS and YFSETQ.

V and J are TRBV7-6 and TRBJ2-1; D gene uncertain. The germline CDR1 and CDR2 sequences are SGHVS and FNYEAQ. This CDR3 spans 11 amino acids. V was cut by 5 bases and J by 7 bases, with 6 bases left in between. The CDR3 loop is CASSVSNEQFF. The CDR3 DNA is TGTGCCAGCAGCGTATCTAATGAGCAGTTCTTC.

This chain connects TRBV20-1 to TRBJ2-7; 9 bases align to TRBD1. The CDR3 sequence is 11 residues long. Per the germline V gene, CDR1 is DFQATT and CDR2 is SNEGSKA (reference sequence). CDR3 nucleotides: TGCAACGTGGGACAGGGAAACGAGCAGTACTTC. Its translation is CNVGQGNEQYF.

The J gene is TRBJ1-5, the V gene TRBV18, with D perhaps matching TRBD1 (5 bases). Deletions cut 1 base from V and 6 bases from J, with 7 bases between. Germline CDR1 is KGHSH and CDR2 is LQKENI. The CDR3 has 13 amino acids. CDR3 sequence: CASSPQGRQPQHF. The CDR3 region has the DNA TGTGCCAGCTCACCACAGGGGCGTCAGCCCCAGCATTTT.

The V call is TRBV27, the J call TRBJ2-1, with 7 bases identical to TRBD2. Trimming took 6 bases from V and 5 from J; bases not matched to a gene: 7. The CDR3 is 14 amino acids. Germline V gives CDR1 MNHEY, CDR2 SMNVEV (reference sequence). The CDR3 coding sequence is TGTGCCAGCAGAGCGGGACCCCTCGACAATGAGCAGTTCTTC. Protein product: CASRAGPLDNEQFF.

V and J are TRBV7-8 and TRBJ2-7, with D hard to call. CDR3 length equals 15 residues. Per the germline V gene, CDR1 is SGHVS and CDR2 is FQNEAQ. V lost 8 bases and J lost 0, with 17 bases in between. As DNA, the CDR3 is TGTGCCAGCCTACCTCTAGAGCGTCTCTCCTACGAGCAGTACTTC. Translated: CASLPLERLSYEQYF. The complete variable domain, with remaining parts taken from reference TRBV7-8 and TRBJ2-7, reads GAGVSQSPRYKVAKRGQDVALRCDPISGHVSLFWYQQALGQGPEFLTYFQNEAQLDKSGLPSDRFFAERPEGSVSTLKIQRTQQEDSAVYLCASLPLERLSYEQYFGPGTRLTVT.

The chain carries TRBV4-3 and TRBJ2-3, with 11 positions matching TRBD2. The CDR3 has 17 amino acids. J gave up 3 bases and V 3 bases, and 8 bases lay outside the gene matches. Germline CDR1 reads LGHNA; CDR2 reads YSLEER. CDR3 region: CASSQAETSGNTDTQYF. Written as DNA, the CDR3 is TGCGCCAGCAGCCAGGCCGAGACTAGCGGGAATACAGATACGCAGTATTTT.

This chain joins TRBV7-8 and TRBJ2-1; 8 bases are a match to TRBD2. Looked up from germline, CDR1 is SGHVS and CDR2 is FQNEAQ. J gave up 8 bases and V 1 base, and 4 bases lay outside the gene matches. CDR3 length: 14 amino acids. The CDR3 region has the DNA TGTGCCAGCAGCTTAGGACTAGCGTGGCATGAGCAGTTCTTC. It codes for CASSLGLAWHEQFF. Variable domain in full (rest from reference TRBV7-8 and TRBJ2-1): GAGVSQSPRYKVAKRGQDVALRCDPISGHVSLFWYQQALGQGPEFLTYFQNEAQLDKSGLPSDRFFAERPEGSVSTLKIQRTQQEDSAVYLCASSLGLAWHEQFFGPGTRLTVL.

The chain recombines TRBV9 with TRBJ2-3, with D possibly TRBD2 on 6 matching bases. The CDR3 sequence is 15 residues long. The V and J ends lost 2 bases and 5 bases respectively, with 15 bases between them. The germline CDR1 and CDR2 sequences are SGDLS and YYNGEE. The CDR3 here is CASSVEAGRGDTQYF. The DNA of the CDR3 is TGTGCCAGCAGCGTCGAGGCGGGGCGGGGAGATACGCAGTATTTT.

The rearrangement links TRBV27 to TRBJ2-1; the D gene is possibly TRBD2 (5 bases). Trimming removed 3 bases from V and 7 bases from J, with 16 bases in between. The CDR3 has 15 amino acids. Germline-derived CDR1 and CDR2 are MNHEY and SMNVEV (reference sequence). CDR3 sequence reads: CASSFEGLYTNEQFF. CDR3 in DNA: TGTGCCAGCAGTTTTGAAGGACTGTACACGAATGAGCAGTTCTTC.

V and J are TRBV5-1 and TRBJ1-6; 10 bases align to TRBD1. V shed 4 bases, J shed 7 bases, and the junction held 17 bases outside the gene matches. The CDR3 totals 19 residues. Germline assignment: CDR1 SGHRS and CDR2 YFSETQ. CDR3 residues: CASSRQTRTGGSRNSPLHF. CDR3 nucleotide sequence: TGCGCCAGCAGCCGCCAGACCCGGACAGGGGGGAGTAGGAATTCACCCCTCCACTTT.

The chain links TRBV6-5 to TRBJ1-3; D not resolved. Trimming left V 7 bases short and J 0 bases short, with 7 bases between. The CDR3 is made up of 13 amino acids. The germline V gene has CDR1 MNHEY and CDR2 SVGAGI. The DNA for the CDR3 is TGTGCCAGCAAATCCAGCTCTGGAAACACCATATATTTT. Translating gives CASKSSSGNTIYF.

The chain recombines TRBV4-2 with TRBJ2-7, with D uncertain. Germline V gene sequence: CDR1 LGHNA, CDR2 YNFKEQ. This CDR3 has 11 residues. V shed 0 bases and J shed 6 bases, with 3 bases lying between them. The CDR3 region is CASSQEGEQYF. In DNA form, the CDR3 reads TGTGCCAGCAGCCAAGAAGGCGAGCAGTACTTC.

CDR3: CASSPGQKDQPQHF. CDR3 nucleotide sequence: TGTGCCAGCAGCCCGGGACAGAAGGATCAGCCCCAGCATTTT. The chain joins TRBV6-6 to TRBJ1-5, with 7 positions matching TRBD1. The CDR3 totals 14 residues. Germline V CDR1 and CDR2: MNHNY, SVGAGI (reference sequence). V trimming: 6 bases; J trimming: 5 bases; junction bases outside the gene matches: 7.

The V call is TRBV25-1, the J call TRBJ1-2; 10 bases map to TRBD1. V lost 4 bases and J lost 4; bases outside the gene matches: 12. This CDR3 is built from 17 residues. Germline V gene data show CDR1 as MGHDK and CDR2 as SYGVNS. The CDR3 sequence is CASSAAAGTGDAYGYTF. CDR3 DNA: TGTGCCAGCAGTGCCGCCGCCGGGACAGGGGATGCCTATGGCTACACCTTC.

The rearrangement uses TRBV7-6 and TRBJ1-2; D gene uncertain. The CDR3 is 15 residues long. Trimming removed 6 bases from V and 3 bases from J, with 17 bases in between. Germline V gene sequence: CDR1 SGHVS, CDR2 FNYEAQ. This chain's CDR3 is CASSRTEVEDYGYTF. The CDR3 DNA follows: TGTGCCAGCAGTCGGACCGAGGTGGAGGACTATGGCTACACCTTC. Variable domain in full (rest from reference TRBV7-6 and TRBJ1-2): GAGVSQSPRYKVTKRGQDVALRCDPISGHVSLYWYRQALGQGPEFLTYFNYEAQQDKSGLPNDRFSAERPEGSISTLTIQRTEQRDSAMYRCASSRTEVEDYGYTFGSGTRLTVV.

This chain joins TRBV29-1 and TRBJ1-1, with D unclear. The V end was cut by 2 bases, the J end by 2 bases, with 6 bases between. Germline CDR1 is SQVTM and CDR2 is ANQGSEA. The CDR3 extends over 12 amino acids. This chain's CDR3 is CSVEIHNTEAFF. CDR3 in DNA: TGCAGCGTTGAAATCCACAACACTGAAGCTTTCTTT.

CDR3 DNA sequence: TGTGCCAGCAGTTTCCGGGGGACTAGCGGGAGCTACGAGCAGTACTTC. Amino acid sequence: CASSFRGTSGSYEQYF. The chain couples TRBV28 to TRBJ2-7; 14 bases match TRBD2. CDR3 length: 16 amino acids. Germline-derived CDR1 and CDR2 are MDHEN and SYDVKM. V gave up 3 bases and J gave up 3 bases; unmatched junction bases: 4.

This chain links TRBV9 with TRBJ2-1; D unresolved. Deletions cut 3 bases from V and 2 bases from J, with 6 bases between. Germline V gene sequence: CDR1 SGDLS, CDR2 YYNGEE. This CDR3 has 13 residues. The CDR3 coding sequence is TGTGCCAGCAGCGGGTCCACCTACAATGAGCAGTTCTTC. Amino acids: CASSGSTYNEQFF. Drawing the rest from reference TRBV9 and TRBJ2-1, the complete variable domain is DSGVTQTPKHLITATGQRVTLRCSPRSGDLSVYWYQQSLDQGLQFLIQYYNGEERAKGNILERFSAQQFPDLHSELNLSSLELGDSALYFCASSGSTYNEQFFGPGTRLTVL.

The chain couples TRBV5-1 to TRBJ1-5, with TRBD1 matching over 8 bases. Germline V gene sequence: CDR1 SGHRS, CDR2 YFSETQ. V gave up 4 bases and J gave up 6 bases; unmatched junction bases: 9. The CDR3 is 15 amino acids. The CDR3 sequence is CASSPQTGVGQPQHF. Here the CDR3 DNA reads TGCGCCAGCAGCCCCCAGACAGGGGTTGGTCAGCCCCAGCATTTT.

This clone occurred once. This chain joins TRBV2 and TRBJ2-1, with 8 bases that match TRBD1. CDR1 and CDR2 from the germline V gene are SNHLY and FYNNEI. Germline trimming cut 4 bases from V and 3 bases from J; bases unmatched to any gene: 5. The CDR3 totals 15 residues. As DNA, the CDR3 is TGTGCCAGCAGTGTTCCGGGACAGGACTACAATGAGCAGTTCTTC. It is translated as CASSVPGQDYNEQFF.

The chain combines TRBV7-8 with TRBJ1-4; D ambiguous. V was cut by 3 bases and J by 0 bases, with 5 bases left in between. This CDR3 contains 14 residues. The germline CDR1 and CDR2 sequences are SGHVS and FQNEAQ. CDR3 sequence: CASSFVPTNEKLFF. The CDR3 nucleotides read TGTGCCAGCAGCTTTGTACCAACTAATGAAAAACTGTTTTTT. Looking up the rest from reference TRBV7-8 and TRBJ1-4 gives the full variable domain: GAGVSQSPRYKVAKRGQDVALRCDPISGHVSLFWYQQALGQGPEFLTYFQNEAQLDKSGLPSDRFFAERPEGSVSTLKIQRTQQEDSAVYLCASSFVPTNEKLFFGSGTQLSVL.

With regard to this clone: Mismatch with germline at one junction end may stem from a read error. The V and J genes are TRBV7-7 and TRBJ2-1; TRBD2 matches 14 bases. This CDR3 region has 15 residues. Germline-derived CDR1 and CDR2 are SSHAT and FNYEAQ (reference sequence). CDR3 DNA sequence: TGTGCTAGCAGCTTGACTAGCGGGAGGGAACATGAGCAGTTCTTC. Its translation: CASSLTSGREHEQFF.

CDR3 sequence: CASSLGWVGLAGTSYEQYF. In DNA form, the CDR3 reads TGCGCCAGCAGCTTGGGTTGGGTGGGACTAGCGGGGACCTCCTACGAGCAGTACTTC. The rearrangement joins TRBV5-1 to TRBJ2-7, with 13 nucleotides matching TRBD2. Germline V gene lookup returns CDR1 SGHRS and CDR2 YFSETQ. The CDR3 runs to 19 residues. Unmatched junction bases numbered 9, after V lost 0 bases and J lost 0 bases.

V usage is TRBV7-2 and J usage is TRBJ2-1; TRBD2 matches 12 bases. The V gene's germline CDR1 is SGHTA and CDR2 FQGNSA. Trimming at V came to 4 bases and at J to 7 bases, leaving 5 bases not matched to a gene. The CDR3 is made up of 15 amino acids. The CDR3 loop is CASSWTSGTGNEQFF. Here the CDR3 DNA reads TGTGCCAGCAGCTGGACTAGCGGGACGGGAAATGAGCAGTTCTTC.

The chain joins TRBV14 to TRBJ2-5; TRBD1 is a possible D gene (6 bases). The CDR3 spans 17 residues. V was shortened by 0 bases and J by 5 bases, with 19 bases between the two germline ends. The V gene's germline CDR1 is SGHDN and CDR2 FVKESK. The CDR3 loop reads CASSQEVLQGWWETQYF. CDR3 sequence (DNA): TGTGCCAGCAGCCAAGAGGTCTTACAGGGTTGGTGGGAGACCCAGTACTTC.

The chain has TRBV7-2 and TRBJ1-2; D remains unclear. Trimming took 5 bases from V and 4 from J, leaving 11 bases between them. The germline CDR1 and CDR2 sequences are SGHTA and FQGNSA. The CDR3 has 13 amino acids. The CDR3 loop is CASSLGQSYGYTF. The CDR3 region has the DNA TGTGCCAGCAGCCTTGGGCAGTCCTATGGCTACACCTTC.

This clone was seen only once. The chain links TRBV10-3 to TRBJ2-4; maybe TRBD1 (6 bases). Trimming removed 3 bases at V and 0 bases at J, with 9 bases between. From germline, CDR1 is ENHRY and CDR2 SYGVKD. This CDR3 has 15 amino acids. In DNA, the CDR3 is TGTGCCATCAGTGAACCAGGGGAAGCCAAAAACATTCAGTACTTC. Its translation: CAISEPGEAKNIQYF.